Listed below are T cell receptor beta chains from one sample, sequenced in a study of Ad26.COV2.S vaccination and SARS-CoV-2 variants. Produced via immunoSEQ multiplex PCR; TCRdb's table is partial and in-frame only. The sample lists some 320,000 clones; 70% to 90% were seen once. The specimen was peripheral blood, collected in a trial of Ad26.COV2.S vaccine versus placebo. The receptors shown here come from a person between 18 and 60 years old who received the Ad26.COV2.S COVID-19 vaccine or a placebo. Each CDR3 is given with its conserved first and last residue. A D gene is named only where the DNA matches it firmly. Some rows mark clone size as missing; the rest say once, few, many or name a class of expanded clone.

V,J,D,size,CDR3,DNA
TRBV4-3,TRBJ1-2,TRBD1,once,CASSQSGQASRGGYTF,TGCGCCAGCAGCCAATCGGGACAGGCCTCCCGCGGTGGCTACACCTTC
TRBV29-1,TRBJ1-2,NA,NA,CSVEGDRDHGYTF,TGCAGCGTTGAAGGTGATCGGGATCATGGCTACACCTTC
TRBV12-3/TRBV12-4,TRBJ2-7,TRBD1,once,CASTRTGTYEQYF,TGTGCCAGCACCCGGACAGGCACCTACGAGCAGTACTTC
TRBV6-1,TRBJ1-3,TRBD1,NA,CASSETTGWLNTIYF,TGTGCCAGCAGTGAGACGACAGGGTGGTTAAACACCATATATTTT
TRBV7-3,TRBJ2-5,NA,NA,CASSLTRATQETQYF,TGTGCCAGCAGCTTAACGAGGGCTACCCAAGAGACCCAGTACTTC
TRBV5-6,TRBJ2-2,NA,NA,CASSLATGRTGELFF,TGTGCCAGCAGCTTAGCGACAGGGAGGACCGGGGAGCTGTTTTTT
TRBV29-1,TRBJ2-7,NA,NA,CSVASSYEQYF,TGCAGCGTCGCCTCCAGCTACGAGCAGTACTTC
TRBV7-9,TRBJ2-1,TRBD2,NA,CASSGGTSGDRSYNEQFF,TGTGCCAGCAGCGGGGGGACTAGCGGGGACCGCTCCTACAATGAGCAGTTCTTC
TRBV2,TRBJ2-1,TRBD2,NA,CASRRESPGGSRNEQFF,TGTGCCAGCAGGAGGGAGTCTCCGGGGGGAAGTCGCAATGAGCAGTTCTTC
TRBV30,TRBJ1-1,NA,NA,CAWSGGLYAEAFF,TGTGCCTGGAGTGGGGGACTATATGCTGAAGCTTTCTTT
TRBV6-5,TRBJ1-2,NA,NA,CASSSGTYYGYTF,TGTGCCAGCAGTTCCGGGACCTACTATGGCTACACCTTC
TRBV10-1,TRBJ1-2,NA,NA,CASSGAPTANNYGYTF,TGCGCCAGCAGTGGAGCCCCGACGGCTAATAACTATGGCTACACCTTC
TRBV5-1,TRBJ1-3,NA,many,CASSERSSGNTIYF,TGCGCCAGCAGTGAAAGGTCCTCTGGAAACACCATATATTTT
TRBV2,TRBJ1-6,NA,NA,CASSGDGSSNYNSPLHF,TGTGCCAGCAGTGGGGACGGCTCATCCAACTATAATTCACCCCTCCACTTT
TRBV11-2,TRBJ2-2,TRBD2,NA,CASSPGLAGATANTGELFF,TGTGCCAGCAGCCCAGGACTAGCGGGGGCTACCGCGAACACCGGGGAGCTGTTTTTT
TRBV3-1/TRBV3-2,TRBJ1-4,NA,NA,CASSQLSTGGEKLFF,TGTGCCAGCAGCCAATTATCGACAGGAGGTGAAAAACTGTTTTTT
TRBV6-5,TRBJ2-7,TRBD2,NA,CASASLGGVTYEQYF,TGTGCCAGCGCCTCCCTCGGGGGGGTGACCTACGAGCAGTACTTC
TRBV3-1/TRBV3-2,TRBJ1-1,NA,NA,CASSRQGPVRDTEAFF,TGTGCCAGCAGCCGGCAGGGGCCCGTTCGGGACACTGAAGCTTTCTTT
TRBV6-2/TRBV6-3,TRBJ2-1,NA,NA,CASSLGVLNNEQFF,TGTGCCAGCAGTTTAGGTGTACTTAATAATGAGCAGTTCTTC
TRBV12-5,TRBJ2-7,NA,NA,CASGLYEQYF,TGTGCTAGTGGTCTCTACGAGCAGTACTTC
TRBV30,TRBJ1-2,NA,NA,CAWSRAGVGYTF,TGTGCCTGGAGTCGGGCAGGGGTTGGCTACACCTTC
TRBV28,TRBJ2-1,NA,NA,CASSLRNEQFF,TGTGCCAGCAGTTTACGCAATGAGCAGTTCTTC
TRBV5-1,TRBJ2-3,TRBD2,NA,CASSLAPSGGGSDTQYF,TGCGCCAGCAGCTTGGCCCCTAGCGGGGGGGGATCAGATACGCAGTATTTT
TRBV19,TRBJ1-2,NA,NA,CASHSGGGHYGYTF,TGTGCCAGCCACTCCGGCGGGGGGCACTATGGCTACACCTTC
TRBV7-2,TRBJ2-3,NA,NA,CASSLDARGDTQYF,TGTGCCAGCAGCTTAGATGCCCGAGGGGATACGCAGTATTTT
TRBV10-3,TRBJ2-7,NA,few,CAISQQGIGEQYF,TGTGCCATCAGCCAACAGGGAATAGGCGAGCAGTACTTC
TRBV29-1,TRBJ1-1,NA,NA,CSVDKGRAQAFF,TGCAGCGTTGATAAGGGCAGGGCCCAAGCTTTCTTT
TRBV29-1,TRBJ2-1,NA,NA,CSGKFNEQFF,TGCAGCGGCAAGTTCAATGAGCAGTTCTTC
TRBV5-6,TRBJ2-1,NA,NA,CASSLRGSYNEQFF,TGTGCCAGCAGCTTGAGGGGTTCCTACAATGAGCAGTTCTTC
TRBV5-6,TRBJ2-7,NA,few,CASSLGGRSYEQYF,TGTGCCAGCAGCTTGGGGGGACGGTCTTACGAGCAGTACTTC
TRBV6-5,TRBJ1-3,TRBD1,NA,CASSRDRGSGNTIYF,TGTGCCAGCAGTCGGGACAGGGGCTCTGGAAACACCATATATTTT
TRBV6-1,TRBJ2-3,NA,NA,CASSARGAWGTDTQYF,TGTGCCAGCAGTGCCAGGGGGGCCTGGGGCACAGATACGCAGTATTTT
TRBV6-2/TRBV6-3,TRBJ1-1,NA,NA,CASSPGPWDTEAFF,TGTGCCAGCAGTCCCGGGCCATGGGACACTGAAGCTTTCTTT
TRBV19,TRBJ1-2,TRBD1,NA,CASSPMTGINYGYTF,TGTGCCAGTAGTCCTATGACAGGGATTAACTATGGCTACACCTTC
TRBV27,TRBJ2-6,NA,NA,CASSSGRMAGANVLTF,TGTGCCAGCAGTTCCGGACGGATGGCTGGGGCCAACGTCCTGACTTTC
TRBV29-1,TRBJ1-1,NA,NA,CSVGNLGNTEAFF,TGCAGCGTTGGTAACCTGGGGAACACTGAAGCTTTCTTT
TRBV5-6,TRBJ2-6,NA,NA,CASSFRSSGANVLTF,TGTGCCAGCAGCTTTCGGAGCTCTGGGGCCAACGTCCTGACTTTC
TRBV5-6,TRBJ1-5,TRBD1,NA,CASSYDRGNQPQHF,TGTGCCAGCAGCTATGACAGGGGCAATCAGCCCCAGCATTTT
TRBV4-3,TRBJ1-1,TRBD1,NA,CASSQGTGDTEAFF,TGCGCCAGCAGCCAGGGGACAGGGGACACTGAAGCTTTCTTT
TRBV30,TRBJ1-5,NA,NA,CAWSRRGAYQPQHF,TGTGCCTGGAGTAGACGTGGAGCTTATCAGCCCCAGCATTTT
TRBV7-2,TRBJ1-2,TRBD1,NA,CASSLDGTGSYGYTF,TGTGCCAGCAGCTTAGATGGGACAGGGAGCTATGGCTACACCTTC
TRBV7-9,TRBJ2-7,NA,NA,CASSLFVGSEQYF,TGTGCCAGCAGCTTATTCGTAGGTTCGGAGCAGTACTTC
TRBV18,TRBJ1-1,NA,once,CASSPTLGPLGSTEAFF,TGTGCCAGCTCTCCTACTCTGGGACCACTAGGCTCCACTGAAGCTTTCTTT
TRBV11-2,TRBJ2-3,TRBD2,NA,CASSLDGTSGTTQYF,TGTGCCAGCAGCTTAGACGGGACTAGCGGGACTACGCAGTATTTT
TRBV5-6,TRBJ2-5,NA,NA,CATGRGQETQYF,TGTGCCACCGGAAGGGGGCAAGAGACCCAGTACTTC
TRBV2,TRBJ2-2,TRBD1,NA,CASKPAGTGSVELFF,TGTGCCAGCAAGCCCGCCGGGACAGGGAGTGTGGAGCTGTTTTTT
TRBV11-2,TRBJ2-7,TRBD1,NA,CASSSQGAVGQYF,TGTGCCAGCAGCTCACAGGGGGCGGTGGGGCAGTACTTC
TRBV10-3,TRBJ1-5,TRBD1,NA,CAISQGASNQPQHF,TGTGCCATCAGCCAGGGGGCTAGCAATCAGCCCCAGCATTTT
TRBV2,TRBJ1-3,NA,NA,CASSRQGLSGNTIYF,TGTGCCAGCTCCAGGCAGGGGTTATCTGGAAACACCATATATTTT
TRBV7-3,TRBJ2-2,NA,NA,CASSLKRDTGELFF,TGTGCCAGCAGCTTAAAGCGGGACACCGGGGAGCTGTTTTTT
TRBV7-2,TRBJ1-1,NA,NA,CASSFGLNTEAFF,TGTGCCAGCAGCTTCGGACTTAACACTGAAGCTTTCTTT
TRBV24-1,TRBJ2-1,TRBD1,NA,CATSAPDRGRNEQFF,TGTGCCACCAGTGCCCCGGACAGGGGGCGGAATGAGCAGTTCTTC
TRBV24-1,TRBJ2-5,TRBD1,NA,CATLGDRGQLETQYF,TGTGCCACCCTCGGGGACAGGGGGCAGTTAGAGACCCAGTACTTC
TRBV24-1,TRBJ2-1,NA,NA,CATSEAGGRYGEQFF,TGTGCCACCAGTGAAGCGGGCGGACGTTATGGTGAGCAGTTCTTC
TRBV5-1,TRBJ1-1,TRBD1,few,CASSLYEGAEAFF,TGCGCCAGCAGCTTGTACGAGGGGGCCGAAGCTTTCTTT